This T cell receptor beta chain was obtained from a study of T cells in Graves' hyperthyroidism and ophthalmopathy (dated by TCRdb to the late 2010s). With regard to the full study: Peripheral blood was collected at initial diagnosis, before any treatment. Once sampling was done, hyperthyroidism patients were given methimazole at a starting dose of 30 mg daily, whereas ophthalmopathy patients were given high-dose intravenous methylprednisolone. TCR V-J signatures able to tell the groups apart were searched for in a discovery cohort of about a hundred patients, of whom 43 had Graves' ophthalmopathy and around 58 had stable Graves' hyperthyroidism. Whether ophthalmopathy could be predicted prospectively was tested in an independent validation cohort made up of 18 to 20 hyperthyroidism patients plus 17 patients who later progressed to ophthalmopathy. For training and testing, the 100 or so patients in the discovery cohort were randomly divided in a 7:3 ratio. According to the paper, TCR Vbeta CDR3 sequencing was carried out on over 130 peripheral blood samples, which came from over 40 ophthalmopathy, under 80 hyperthyroidism and about 17 progressor patients. In addition, the study compared T-cell repertoires in thyroid tissue and in blood from about 6 Graves' hyperthyroidism patients. Broad study findings and their caveats: A model built on a 13 V-J signature distinguished ophthalmopathy from stable hyperthyroidism, reaching about 88% sensitivity and around 81% specificity in cross-validation and 80%/75% in testing. No statistical method was used to set the sample size in advance, and investigators knew the group allocation. During validation, the model predicted progression to ophthalmopathy a median of approximately 6.5 months ahead of onset, with roughly 65% sensitivity and less than 85% specificity. Most expanded thyroid clonotypes (frequency above 0.001) were also detected in blood, suggesting blood repertoires may reflect thyroid immune responses.

The TCR beta CDR3 regions were amplified from the RNA transcripts. The TCR CDR3 was subjected to a first round of RT-PCR using the HTBI primer set and the Qiagen OneStep RT-PCR kit. A second multiplex PCR round built the libraries, followed by size selection and purification. The libraries were sequenced on an Illumina HiSeq2000 using paired-end 100 bp reads. For the original study's pipeline: SOAPnuke was used to process the raw data, throwing out any read that contained adapters or uncalled bases, had a mean Phred below 15, or lacked an exact constant-primer or identifier match. COPE v1.2.5 was used to merge the high-quality paired reads, and each unique nucleotide sequence was defined as a clonotype. MiTCR v1.1 was used to align clonotypes to the IMGT TRBV, TRBD and TRBJ reference segments. Analysis was restricted to V-J combinations with a frequency above 0.0001, which covered 98% to 99.2% of repertoires. A TCS score was defined as the ratio between F50 (clonal expansion) and ExV (chaos), using BLOSUM62-based TCRdist between CDR3 peptides within each V-J. Welch's t-statistics and random forest reduced several hundred V-J features to roughly 13, which were used in a naive Bayes classifier (R e1071). TCRdb reanalyzed the raw reads on its own, using fastp at Q25 for trimming and MiXCR for clone calling, and kept in-frame beta chains. Each CDR3 protein appears once, grouped with its most common genes and DNA. TCRdb, rather than the study authors, made the V and J calls. The sample table holds 300,000 to 450,000 distinct CDR3 sequences, of which approximately 14% were seen once. The top ten constitute about 20% of the sample.

In the ophthalmopathy patients, disease was moderately to severely active, with a Clinical Activity Score of 3 or more, a NOSPECS grade of 4 or more, and a duration of less than 3 months. Exclusion was applied to patients with uncontrolled infections, other autoimmune diseases, pregnancy or lactation. Diagnoses relied on clinical symptoms, serum thyroxine and TRAb, thyroid ultrasound and orbital computed tomography. Ficoll-Paque density gradient centrifugation was used to isolate PBMCs from around 9.1 ml of fresh peripheral blood. Total RNA was extracted using Trizol reagent, and RNA quality was assessed on an Agilent 2100 Bioanalyzer. From the cysteine up to the phenylalanine, the CDR3 has a length of 17 residues. The CDR3 DNA has 51 bases and is translated from base 1. CDR1 and CDR2 are read off the germline V gene as MNHNS and SASEGT. V trim: 6 bases; J trim: 3 bases; unmatched bases: 13. This clonotype was found a few times. The clone's antigen remains unknown. No base-level quality is on record; no much larger clone is a single base apart.

This TCR came from a woman in her twenties or thirties with Graves' ophthalmopathy. The rearrangement joined TRBV6-1 to TRBJ2-3; 9 central nucleotides agree with TRBD2. Sequences were obtained from blood. The CDR3 amino acid sequence is: CASRLRGGQILTDTQYF. The sequenced DNA: TGTGCCAGCAGGTTGCGGGGGGGCCAAATTTTGACAGATACGCAGTATTTT.